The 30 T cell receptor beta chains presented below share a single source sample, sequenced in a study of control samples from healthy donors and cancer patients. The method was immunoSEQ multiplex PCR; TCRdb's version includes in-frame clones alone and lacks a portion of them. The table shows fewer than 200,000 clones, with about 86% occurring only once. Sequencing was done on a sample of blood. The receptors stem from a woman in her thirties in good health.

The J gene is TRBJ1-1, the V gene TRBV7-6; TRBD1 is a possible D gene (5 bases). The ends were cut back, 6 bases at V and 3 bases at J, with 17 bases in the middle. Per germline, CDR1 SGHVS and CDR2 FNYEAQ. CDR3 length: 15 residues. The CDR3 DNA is TGTGCCAGCAGAGACAGTAGAAGAGGTGACACTGAAGCTTTCTTT. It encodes CASRDSRRGDTEAFF.

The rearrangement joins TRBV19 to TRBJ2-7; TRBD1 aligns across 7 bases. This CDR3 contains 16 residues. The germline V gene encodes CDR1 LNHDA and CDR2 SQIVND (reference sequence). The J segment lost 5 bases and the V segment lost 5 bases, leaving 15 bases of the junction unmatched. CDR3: CASSARAKGAWDEQYF. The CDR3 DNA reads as TGTGCCAGTAGTGCCCGGGCCAAGGGGGCTTGGGACGAGCAGTACTTC. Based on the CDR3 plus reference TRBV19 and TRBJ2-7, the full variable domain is DGGITQSPKYLFRKEGQNVTLSCEQNLNHDAMYWYRQDPGQGLRLIYYSQIVNDFQKGDIAEGYSVSREKKESFPLTVTSAQKNPTAFYLCASSARAKGAWDEQYFGPGTRLTVT.

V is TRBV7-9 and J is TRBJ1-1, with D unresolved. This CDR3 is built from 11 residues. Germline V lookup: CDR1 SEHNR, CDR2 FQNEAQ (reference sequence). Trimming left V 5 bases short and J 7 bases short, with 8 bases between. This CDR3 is CASSPALEAFF. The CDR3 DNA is TGTGCCAGCAGCCCCGCACTTGAAGCTTTCTTT.

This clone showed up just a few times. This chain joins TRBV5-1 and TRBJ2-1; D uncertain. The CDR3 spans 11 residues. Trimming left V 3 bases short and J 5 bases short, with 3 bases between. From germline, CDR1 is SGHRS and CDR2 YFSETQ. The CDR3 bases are TGCGCCAGCAGCTCAGACAATGAGCAGTTCTTC. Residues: CASSSDNEQFF.

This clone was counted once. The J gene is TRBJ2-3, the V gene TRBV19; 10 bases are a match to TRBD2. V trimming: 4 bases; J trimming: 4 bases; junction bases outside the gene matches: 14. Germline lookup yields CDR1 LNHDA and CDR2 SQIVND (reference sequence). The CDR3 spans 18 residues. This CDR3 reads CASSTQAGGPSFPDTQYF. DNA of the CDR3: TGTGCCAGTAGTACGCAAGCGGGAGGGCCCTCCTTTCCAGATACGCAGTATTTT.

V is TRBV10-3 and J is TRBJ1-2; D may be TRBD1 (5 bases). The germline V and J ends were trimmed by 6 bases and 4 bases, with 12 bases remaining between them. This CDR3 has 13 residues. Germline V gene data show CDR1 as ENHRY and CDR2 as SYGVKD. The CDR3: CAIRTGGSYGYTF. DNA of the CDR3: TGTGCCATCAGGACGGGGGGGTCCTATGGCTACACCTTC.

DNA of the CDR3: TGTGCCAGCAGTTTATTCGGGACAAGCTCCTACGAGCAGTACTTC. Residues: CASSLFGTSSYEQYF. V is TRBV2 and J is TRBJ2-7; D perhaps matches TRBD1 (6 bases). V lost 5 bases to trimming and J lost 0 bases, with 14 bases between them. The CDR3 contains 15 residues. The germline V gene encodes CDR1 SNHLY and CDR2 FYNNEI.

CDR3 bases: TGTGCCAGCAGCCAAGATCTCTTAGCGGAGGGCACAGATACGCAGTATTTT. Protein product: CASSQDLLAEGTDTQYF. This chain joins TRBV4-2 and TRBJ2-3; weak D call: TRBD2 (6 bases). The CDR3 length is 17 residues. Germline V gives CDR1 LGHNA, CDR2 YNFKEQ. The V end was cut by 0 bases, the J end by 1 base, with 14 bases between.

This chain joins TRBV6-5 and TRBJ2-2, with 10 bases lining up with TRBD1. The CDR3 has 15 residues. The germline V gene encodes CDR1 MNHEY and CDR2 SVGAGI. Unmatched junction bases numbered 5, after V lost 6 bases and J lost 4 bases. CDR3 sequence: CASRGRTGGTGELFF. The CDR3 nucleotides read TGTGCCAGCAGAGGTCGGACAGGGGGCACCGGGGAGCTGTTTTTT.

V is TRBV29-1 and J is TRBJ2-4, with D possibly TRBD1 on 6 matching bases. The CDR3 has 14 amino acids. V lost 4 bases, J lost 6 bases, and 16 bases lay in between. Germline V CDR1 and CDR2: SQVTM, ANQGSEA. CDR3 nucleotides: TGCAGCGTTGGGGGGTTAACAGGGTTAAACATTCAGTACTTC. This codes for CSVGGLTGLNIQYF.

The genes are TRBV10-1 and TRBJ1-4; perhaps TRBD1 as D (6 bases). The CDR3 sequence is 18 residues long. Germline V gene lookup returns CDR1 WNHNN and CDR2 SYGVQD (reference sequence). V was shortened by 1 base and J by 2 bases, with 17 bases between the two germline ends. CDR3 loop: CASSEYSPRGATNEKLFF. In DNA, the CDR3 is TGCGCCAGCAGTGAGTATTCCCCCCGGGGGGCTACTAATGAAAAACTGTTTTTT.

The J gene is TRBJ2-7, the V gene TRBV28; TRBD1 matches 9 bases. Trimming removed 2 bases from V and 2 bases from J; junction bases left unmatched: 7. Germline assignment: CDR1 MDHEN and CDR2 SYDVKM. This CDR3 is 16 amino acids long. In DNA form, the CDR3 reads TGTGCCAGCAGTTTAGTGACAGGGGGATCCCCCTACGAGCAGTACTTC. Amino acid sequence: CASSLVTGGSPYEQYF. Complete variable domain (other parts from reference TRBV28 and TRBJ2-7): DVKVTQSSRYLVKRTGEKVFLECVQDMDHENMFWYRQDPGLGLRLIYFSYDVKMKEKGDIPEGYSVSREKKERFSLILESASTNQTSMYLCASSLVTGGSPYEQYFGPGTRLTVT.

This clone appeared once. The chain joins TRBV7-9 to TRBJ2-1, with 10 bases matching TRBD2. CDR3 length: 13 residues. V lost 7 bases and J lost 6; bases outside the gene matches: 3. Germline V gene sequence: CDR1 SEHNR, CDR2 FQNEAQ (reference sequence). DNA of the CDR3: TGTGCCAGCAAGGTAGCGGGGGGCAATGAGCAGTTCTTC. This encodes CASKVAGGNEQFF.

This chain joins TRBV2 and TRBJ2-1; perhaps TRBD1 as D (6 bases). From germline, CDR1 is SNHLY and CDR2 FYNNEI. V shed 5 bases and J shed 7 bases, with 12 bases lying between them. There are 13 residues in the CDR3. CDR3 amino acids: CASSNRVGNEQFF. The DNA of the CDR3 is TGTGCCAGCAGTAACAGGGTGGGGAATGAGCAGTTCTTC.

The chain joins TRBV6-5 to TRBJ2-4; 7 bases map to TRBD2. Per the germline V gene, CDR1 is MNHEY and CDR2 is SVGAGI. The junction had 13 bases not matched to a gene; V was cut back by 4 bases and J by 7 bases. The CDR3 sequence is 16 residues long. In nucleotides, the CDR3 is TGTGCCAGCAGTTCACGAAAATCCGGGACTACGAACATTCAGTACTTC. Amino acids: CASSSRKSGTTNIQYF.

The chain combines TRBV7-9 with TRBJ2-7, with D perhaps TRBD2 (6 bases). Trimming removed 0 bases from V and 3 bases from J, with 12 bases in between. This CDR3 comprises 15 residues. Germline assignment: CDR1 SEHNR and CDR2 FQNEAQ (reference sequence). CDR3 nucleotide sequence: TGTGCCAGCAGCTTAGCGGGGGGAAAAGACTACGAGCAGTACGTC. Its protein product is CASSLAGGKDYEQYV.

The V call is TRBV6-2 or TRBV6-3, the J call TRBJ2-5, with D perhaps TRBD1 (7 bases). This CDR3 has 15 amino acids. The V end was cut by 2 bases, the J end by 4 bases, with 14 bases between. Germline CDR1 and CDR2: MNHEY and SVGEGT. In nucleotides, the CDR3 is TGTGCCAGCAGTTACCACGGGCAGGGGGGAGAGACCCAGTACTTC. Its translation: CASSYHGQGGETQYF.

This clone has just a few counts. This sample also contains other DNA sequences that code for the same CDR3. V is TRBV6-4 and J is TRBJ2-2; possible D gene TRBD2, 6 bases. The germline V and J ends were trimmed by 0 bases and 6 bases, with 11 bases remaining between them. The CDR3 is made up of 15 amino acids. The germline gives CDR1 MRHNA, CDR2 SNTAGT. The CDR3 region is CASSDSTGAAGELFF. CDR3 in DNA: TGTGCCAGCAGTGACTCTACGGGAGCCGCCGGGGAGCTGTTTTTT.

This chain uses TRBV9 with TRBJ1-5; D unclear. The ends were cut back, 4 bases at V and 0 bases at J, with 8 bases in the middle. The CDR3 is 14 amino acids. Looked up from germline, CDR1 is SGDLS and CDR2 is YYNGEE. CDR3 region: CASSPRDSNQPQHF. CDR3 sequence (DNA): TGTGCCAGCAGCCCTCGGGATAGCAATCAGCCCCAGCATTTT.

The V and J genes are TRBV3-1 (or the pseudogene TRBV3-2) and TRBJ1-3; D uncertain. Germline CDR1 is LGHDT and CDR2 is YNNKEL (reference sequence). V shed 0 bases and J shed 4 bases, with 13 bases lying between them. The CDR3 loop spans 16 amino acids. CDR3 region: CASSQEALTAGNTIYF. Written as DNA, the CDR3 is TGTGCCAGCAGCCAAGAGGCACTGACCGCCGGAAACACCATATATTTT.

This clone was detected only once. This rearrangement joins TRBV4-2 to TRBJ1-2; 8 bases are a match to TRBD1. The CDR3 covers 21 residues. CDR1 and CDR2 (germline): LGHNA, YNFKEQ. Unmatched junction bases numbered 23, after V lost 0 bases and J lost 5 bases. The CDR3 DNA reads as TGTGCCAGCAGCCAAGAAGAGGTCAGGGGGCTATGGTTGTCGAGGGATTATGGCTACACCTTC. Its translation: CASSQEEVRGLWLSRDYGYTF.

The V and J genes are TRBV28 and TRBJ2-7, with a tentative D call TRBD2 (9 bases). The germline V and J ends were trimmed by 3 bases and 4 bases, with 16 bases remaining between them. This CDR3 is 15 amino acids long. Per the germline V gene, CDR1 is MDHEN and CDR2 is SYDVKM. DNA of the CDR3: TGTGCCAGCAGTTTTCAGGGGGCGGGAGGGTACGAGCAGTACTTC. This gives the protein CASSFQGAGGYEQYF. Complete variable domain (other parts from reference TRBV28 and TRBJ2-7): DVKVTQSSRYLVKRTGEKVFLECVQDMDHENMFWYRQDPGLGLRLIYFSYDVKMKEKGDIPEGYSVSREKKERFSLILESASTNQTSMYLCASSFQGAGGYEQYFGPGTRLTVT.

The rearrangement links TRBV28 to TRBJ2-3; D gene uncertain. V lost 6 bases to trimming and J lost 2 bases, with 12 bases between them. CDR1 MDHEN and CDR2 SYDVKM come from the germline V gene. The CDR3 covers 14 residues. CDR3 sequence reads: CASRPGPYTDTQYF. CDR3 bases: TGTGCCAGCAGGCCCGGGCCTTACACAGATACGCAGTATTTT. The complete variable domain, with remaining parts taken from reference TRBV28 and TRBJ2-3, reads DVKVTQSSRYLVKRTGEKVFLECVQDMDHENMFWYRQDPGLGLRLIYFSYDVKMKEKGDIPEGYSVSREKKERFSLILESASTNQTSMYLCASRPGPYTDTQYFGPGTRLTVL.

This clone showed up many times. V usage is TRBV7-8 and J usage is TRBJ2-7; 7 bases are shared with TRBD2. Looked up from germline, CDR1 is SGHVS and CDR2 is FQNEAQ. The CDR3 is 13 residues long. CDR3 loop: CLYPSGDPLEQYV. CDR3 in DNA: TGCCTTTATCCCAGCGGGGATCCGCTCGAGCAGTACGTC.

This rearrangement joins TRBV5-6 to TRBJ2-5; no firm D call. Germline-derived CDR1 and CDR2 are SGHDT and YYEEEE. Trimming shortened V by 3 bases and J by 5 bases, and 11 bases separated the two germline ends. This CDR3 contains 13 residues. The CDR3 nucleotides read TGTGCCAGCAGCTGGTGGGCCAAGGAGACCCAGTACTTC. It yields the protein CASSWWAKETQYF.

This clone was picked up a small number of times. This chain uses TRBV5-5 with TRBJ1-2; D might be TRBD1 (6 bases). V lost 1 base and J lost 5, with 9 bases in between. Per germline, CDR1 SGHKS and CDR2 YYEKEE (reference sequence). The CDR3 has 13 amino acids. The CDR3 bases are TGTGCCAGCAGCTTGACAGGGCTATATGGCTACACCTTC. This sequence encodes CASSLTGLYGYTF.

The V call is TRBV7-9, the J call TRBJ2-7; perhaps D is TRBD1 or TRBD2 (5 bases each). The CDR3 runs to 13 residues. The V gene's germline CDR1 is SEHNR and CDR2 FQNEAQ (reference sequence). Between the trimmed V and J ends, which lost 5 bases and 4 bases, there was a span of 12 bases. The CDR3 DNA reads TGTGCCAGCAGCCCTTCGGGACCGTACGAGCAGTACGTC. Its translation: CASSPSGPYEQYV.

This CDR3 is CASSYFRADGYTF. The CDR3 region has the DNA TGTGCCAGCAGTTACTTCCGGGCCGATGGCTACACCTTC. The chain is built from TRBV6-5 and TRBJ1-2; no definite D call. The V end was cut by 1 base, the J end by 6 bases, with 9 bases between. This CDR3 region has 13 residues. Germline V gene lookup returns CDR1 MNHEY and CDR2 SVGAGI.

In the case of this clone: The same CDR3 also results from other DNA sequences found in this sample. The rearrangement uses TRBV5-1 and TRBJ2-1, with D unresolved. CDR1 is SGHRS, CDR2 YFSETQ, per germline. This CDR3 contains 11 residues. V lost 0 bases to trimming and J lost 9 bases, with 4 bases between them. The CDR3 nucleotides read TGCGCCAGCAGCTTGGGGGGTGAGCAGTTCTTC. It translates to CASSLGGEQFF.

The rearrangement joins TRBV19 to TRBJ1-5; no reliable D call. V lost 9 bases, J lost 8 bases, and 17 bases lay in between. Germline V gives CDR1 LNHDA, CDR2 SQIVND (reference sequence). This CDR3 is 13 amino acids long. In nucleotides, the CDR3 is TGTGCCAGCAGCAAGTCGAGTCAAGAGCCCCAGCATTTT. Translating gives CASSKSSQEPQHF.